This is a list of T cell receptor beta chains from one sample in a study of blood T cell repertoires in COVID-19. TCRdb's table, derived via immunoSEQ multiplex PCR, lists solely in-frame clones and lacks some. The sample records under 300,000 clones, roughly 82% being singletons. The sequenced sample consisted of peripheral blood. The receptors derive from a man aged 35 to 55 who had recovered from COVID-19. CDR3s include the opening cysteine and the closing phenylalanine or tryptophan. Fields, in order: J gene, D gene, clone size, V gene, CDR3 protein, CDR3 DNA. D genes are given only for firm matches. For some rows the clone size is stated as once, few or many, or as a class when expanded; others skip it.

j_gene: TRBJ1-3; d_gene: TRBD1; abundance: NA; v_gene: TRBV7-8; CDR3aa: CASSRRTGSGNTIYF; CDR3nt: TGTGCCAGCAGCAGAAGGACAGGCTCTGGAAACACCATATATTTT
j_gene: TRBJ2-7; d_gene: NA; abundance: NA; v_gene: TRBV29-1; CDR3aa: CSVEGQASYEQYF; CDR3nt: TGCAGCGTTGAAGGGCAGGCCTCCTACGAGCAGTACTTC
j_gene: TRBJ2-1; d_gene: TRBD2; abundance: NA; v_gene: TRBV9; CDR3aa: CASSVYGRAVEQFF; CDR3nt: TGTGCCAGCAGCGTATACGGGAGGGCCGTTGAGCAGTTCTTC
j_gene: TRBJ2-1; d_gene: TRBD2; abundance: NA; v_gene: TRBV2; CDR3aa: CASVGRGSGDEQFF; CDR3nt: TGTGCCAGCGTAGGGCGCGGGAGTGGAGATGAGCAGTTCTTC
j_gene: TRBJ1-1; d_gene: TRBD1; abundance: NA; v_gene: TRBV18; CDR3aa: CASSLRQGDTEAFF; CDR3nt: TGTGCCAGCTCATTGCGACAGGGGGACACTGAAGCTTTCTTT
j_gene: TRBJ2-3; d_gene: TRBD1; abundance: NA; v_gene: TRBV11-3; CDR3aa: CASSIGTAIEGDTQYF; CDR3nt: TGTGCCAGCAGCATCGGGACAGCAATAGAGGGAGATACGCAGTATTTT
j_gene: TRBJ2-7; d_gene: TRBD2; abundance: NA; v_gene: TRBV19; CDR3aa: CASSMLWTSGRRDEQYF; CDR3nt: TGTGCCAGTAGTATGCTCTGGACTAGCGGGAGGAGGGACGAGCAGTACTTC
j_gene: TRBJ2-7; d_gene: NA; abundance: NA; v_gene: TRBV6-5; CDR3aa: CASSYEGLYEQYF; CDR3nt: TGTGCCAGCAGTTATGAGGGCCTCTACGAGCAGTACTTC
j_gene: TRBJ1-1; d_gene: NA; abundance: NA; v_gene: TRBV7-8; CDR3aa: CASSPGWAGGAMNTEAFF; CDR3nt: TGTGCCAGCAGCCCCGGGTGGGCGGGGGGAGCTATGAACACTGAAGCTTTCTTT
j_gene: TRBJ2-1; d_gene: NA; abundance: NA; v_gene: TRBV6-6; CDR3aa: CASSHQEASYNEQFF; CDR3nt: TGTGCCAGCAGTCACCAGGAGGCTTCCTACAATGAGCAGTTCTTC
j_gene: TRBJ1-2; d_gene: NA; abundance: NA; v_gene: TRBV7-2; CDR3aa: CASSLDYSLGTSHGYTF; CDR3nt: TGTGCCAGCAGCTTAGATTACAGTCTGGGCACGTCTCATGGCTACACCTTC
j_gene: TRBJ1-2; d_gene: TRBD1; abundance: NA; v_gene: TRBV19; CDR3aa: CASSSPGRGRFGYTF; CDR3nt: TGTGCCAGTTCCTCCCCCGGCAGGGGGCGGTTTGGCTACACCTTC
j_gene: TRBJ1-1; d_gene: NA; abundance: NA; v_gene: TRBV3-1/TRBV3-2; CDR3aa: CASSQDRVTEAFF; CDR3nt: TGTGCCAGCAGCCAAGACAGGGTAACTGAAGCTTTCTTT
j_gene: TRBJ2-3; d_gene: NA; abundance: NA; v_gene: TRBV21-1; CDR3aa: CASSKAPLAGGLYF; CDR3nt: TGTGCCAGCAGCAAAGCCCCGCTAGCGGGGGGACTGTATTTT
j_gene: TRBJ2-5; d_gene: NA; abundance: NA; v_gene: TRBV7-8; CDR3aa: CASSSSHRDEETQYF; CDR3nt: TGTGCCAGCAGCTCTTCCCACAGGGACGAAGAGACCCAGTACTTC
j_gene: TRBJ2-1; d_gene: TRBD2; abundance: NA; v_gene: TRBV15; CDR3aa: CATSRDHASGGNEQFF; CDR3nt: TGTGCCACCAGCAGAGATCACGCTAGCGGGGGCAATGAGCAGTTCTTC
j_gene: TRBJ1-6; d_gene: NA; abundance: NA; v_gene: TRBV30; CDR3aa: CAWSSGFSPLHF; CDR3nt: TGTGCCTGGAGTTCAGGATTTTCACCCCTCCACTTT
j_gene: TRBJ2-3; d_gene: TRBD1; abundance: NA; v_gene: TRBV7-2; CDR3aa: CASSLGQGEDF; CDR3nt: TGTGCCAGCAGCTTAGGACAGGGAGAGGATTTT
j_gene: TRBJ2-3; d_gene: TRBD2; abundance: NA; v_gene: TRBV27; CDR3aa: CASSLYGGRARTDTQYF; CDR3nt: TGTGCCAGCAGTTTATATGGAGGGAGGGCCAGGACAGATACGCAGTATTTT
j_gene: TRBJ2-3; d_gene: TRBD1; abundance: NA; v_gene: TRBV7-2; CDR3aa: CASSPQGGTDTQYF; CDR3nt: TGTGCCAGCAGCCCTCAGGGGGGCACAGATACGCAGTATTTT
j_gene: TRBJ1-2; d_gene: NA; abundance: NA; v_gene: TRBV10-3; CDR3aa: CAISEQGPGYTF; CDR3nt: TGTGCCATCAGTGAGCAGGGCCCTGGCTACACCTTC
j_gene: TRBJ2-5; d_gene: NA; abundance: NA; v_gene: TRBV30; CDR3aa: CAWTIKGVETQYF; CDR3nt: TGTGCCTGGACCATTAAGGGGGTGGAGACCCAGTACTTC
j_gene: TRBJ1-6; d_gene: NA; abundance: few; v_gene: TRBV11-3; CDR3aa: CASSQVGGNSPLHF; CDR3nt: TGTGCCAGCAGCCAAGTCGGCGGTAATTCACCCCTCCACTTT
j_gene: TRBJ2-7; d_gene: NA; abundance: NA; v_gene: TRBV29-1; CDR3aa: CSVEGQGSNEQYF; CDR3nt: TGCAGCGTTGAAGGCCAGGGCTCAAACGAGCAGTACTTC
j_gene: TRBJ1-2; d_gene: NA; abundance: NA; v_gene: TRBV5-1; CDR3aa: CASSLVRNYGYTF; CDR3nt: TGCGCCAGCAGCTTGGTACGGAACTATGGCTACACCTTC
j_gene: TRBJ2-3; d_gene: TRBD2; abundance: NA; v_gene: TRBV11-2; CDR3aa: CASSSVFSGGIGDTQYF; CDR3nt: TGTGCCAGCAGCTCGGTGTTTAGCGGGGGGATCGGAGATACGCAGTATTTT